Included here is one TCR beta chain sequence, with context. Its antigen is unidentified. Profiled with immunoSEQ multiplex PCR; TCRdb holds only in-frame clones, not every one. This sample carries some 69,000 clones, roughly 91% of them seen once, and the ten largest clones take 0.66%. This sample is drawn from a study of stem cell transplantation in POMP-related autoinflammatory disease. The wider study: The study hypothesized thymoproteasome defects skew the TRB repertoire via impaired CD8+ selection. Through one year post-transplant, neutrophils and platelets were 100% of graft donor origin. Notes on the study in general: Unique TRB V-J gene pairings were limited in number in patients with PRAID.

The origin of this receptor is a human patient with POMP-related autoinflammation and immune dysregulation (PRAID). Some T cells may be supplied by the graft donor. Here the sequenced sample was CD4+ T cells from PBMCs, taken after stem cell transplantation.

The CDR3 coding sequence is TGTGCCAGTAGTAGATCGAGCGGGGCCTCTTGGGAGACCCAGTACTTC. Residues: CASSRSSGASWETQYF. The chain employs TRBV19 and TRBJ2-5; TRBD2 agrees at 7 bases. The junction had 13 bases not matched to a gene; V was cut back by 4 bases and J by 5 bases. CDR1 and CDR2 (germline): LNHDA, SQIVND (reference sequence). The CDR3 is made up of 16 amino acids.